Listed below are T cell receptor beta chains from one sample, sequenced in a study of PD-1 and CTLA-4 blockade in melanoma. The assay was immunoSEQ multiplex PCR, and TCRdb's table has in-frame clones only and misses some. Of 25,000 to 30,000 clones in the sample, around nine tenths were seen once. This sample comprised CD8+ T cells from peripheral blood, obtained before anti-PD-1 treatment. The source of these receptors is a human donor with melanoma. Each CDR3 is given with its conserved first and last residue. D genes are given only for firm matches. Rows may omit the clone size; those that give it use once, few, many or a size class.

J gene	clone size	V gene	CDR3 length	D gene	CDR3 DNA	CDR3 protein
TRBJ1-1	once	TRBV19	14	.	TGTGCCAGTAGTTCGACAGGTTTGAACACTGAAGCTTTCTTT	CASSSTGLNTEAFF
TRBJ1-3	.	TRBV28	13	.	TGTGCCAGCAGCCCGCCAGGGACAAACACCATATATTTT	CASSPPGTNTIYF
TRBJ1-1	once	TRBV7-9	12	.	TGTGCCAGCAGCTTCGTGGGAACTGAAGCTTTCTTT	CASSFVGTEAFF
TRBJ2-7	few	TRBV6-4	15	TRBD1	TGTGCCAGCAGTGATAGGACAGGGATTGAGTGCGAGCAGTACTTC	CASSDRTGIECEQYF
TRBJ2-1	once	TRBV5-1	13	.	TGCGCCAGCAGCACACATGGGGGCGATGAGCAGTTCTTC	CASSTHGGDEQFF
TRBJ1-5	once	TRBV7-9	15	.	TGTGCCAGCAGCTTCTTTGAAGGGGATGCGGAACCCCAGCATTTT	CASSFFEGDAEPQHF
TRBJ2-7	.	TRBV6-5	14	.	TGTGCCAGCAGCCAAGACGCGACGGCCTACGAGCAGTACTTC	CASSQDATAYEQYF
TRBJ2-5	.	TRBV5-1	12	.	TGCGCCAGCAGCATCGAGGAAGAGACCCAGTACTTC	CASSIEEETQYF
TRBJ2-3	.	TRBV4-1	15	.	TGCGCCAGCAGCCAACGGACTGCAGCGGCAGATACGCAGTATTTT	CASSQRTAAADTQYF
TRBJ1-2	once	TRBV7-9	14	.	TGTGCCAGCAGCTTAGGGACAGTCAACTATGGCTACACCTTC	CASSLGTVNYGYTF
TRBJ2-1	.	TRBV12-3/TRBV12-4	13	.	TGTGCCAGCAGCTCCCCCCGCCGTGATGAGCAGTTCTTC	CASSSPRRDEQFF
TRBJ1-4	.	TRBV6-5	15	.	TGTGCCAGCAGCCGGTACAGTGCCCATAATGAAAAACTGTTTTTT	CASSRYSAHNEKLFF
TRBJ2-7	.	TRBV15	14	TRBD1	TGTGCCACCAGTCATGGGACAGGGGAAGACGAGCAGTACTTC	CATSHGTGEDEQYF
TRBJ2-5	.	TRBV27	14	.	TGTGCCAGCAGTTTACGCGGGAATCAAGAGACCCAGTACTTC	CASSLRGNQETQYF
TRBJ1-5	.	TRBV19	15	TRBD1	TGTGCCAGTGGACAGGGATTCACTAGCAATCAGCCCCAGCATTTT	CASGQGFTSNQPQHF
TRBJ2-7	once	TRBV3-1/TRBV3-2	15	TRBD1	TGTGCCAGCAGCCGTTCGGGACAGGGAGAGAGGGAGCAGTACTTC	CASSRSGQGEREQYF
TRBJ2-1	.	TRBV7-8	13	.	TGTGCCAGCAGCTTAACAGGTTCGGGTGAGCAGTTCTTC	CASSLTGSGEQFF
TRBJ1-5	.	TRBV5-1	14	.	TGCGCCAGCAAGGAAGGGACGAGCAATCAGCCCCAGCATTTT	CASKEGTSNQPQHF
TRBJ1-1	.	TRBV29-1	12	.	TGCAGCGTTACGGGGGAGTCCGCTGAAGCTTTCTTT	CSVTGESAEAFF
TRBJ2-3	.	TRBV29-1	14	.	TGCAGCGTTGATGCCTTGGACTGGACAGATACGCAGTATTTT	CSVDALDWTDTQYF
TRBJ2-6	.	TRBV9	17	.	TGTGCCAGCAGCGTAGGGGTTATAGGCTCTGGGGCCAACGTCCTGACTTTC	CASSVGVIGSGANVLTF
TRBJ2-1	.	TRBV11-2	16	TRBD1	TGTGCCAGCAGCTTAGATTTAGGGACAGGGGGTTCTGAGCAGTTCTTC	CASSLDLGTGGSEQFF
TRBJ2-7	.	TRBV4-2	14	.	TGTGCCAGCAGCCAAGATCCGGAGTCGGGGGAGCAGTACTTC	CASSQDPESGEQYF
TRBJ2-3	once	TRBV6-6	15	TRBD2	TGTGCCAGCAGTTACGGATCTAGCGGGGGGCCAGGGTCGGATTTT	CASSYGSSGGPGSDF